A single sample gave rise to the 9 T cell receptor beta chains below, sequenced in a study of T cells in Graves' hyperthyroidism and ophthalmopathy. Amplified TCR beta CDR3 regions came from RNA transcripts. The HTBI primer set served for first-round RT-PCR of the TCR CDR3. TCRdb reprocessed the multiplex PCR reads via MiXCR and lists one record per CDR3 protein. This sample has a few hundred thousand distinct CDR3 sequences, with approximately 15% found just once. The sample was blood. The receptors shown here come from a woman in her twenties or thirties with Graves' hyperthyroidism that later progressed to Graves' ophthalmopathy.

The chain uses TRBV9 and TRBJ1-5; D not resolved. The CDR3 spans 16 residues. Germline CDR1 is SGDLS and CDR2 is YYNGEE. V was clipped by 0 bases and J by 9 bases, with 19 bases between them. CDR3: CASSVDHSHWDGPQHF. CDR3 DNA: TGTGCCAGCAGCGTAGATCACAGTCATTGGGATGGGCCCCAGCATTTT.

About this clonotype: A clone one base away is much larger, so this may be a read error. The rearrangement links TRBV19 to TRBJ1-5; D is perhaps TRBD1 (5 bases). The length of the CDR3 is 14 residues. V dropped 3 bases and J dropped 3 bases, with 9 bases sitting between them. The germline CDR1 and CDR2 sequences are LNHDA and SQIVND (reference sequence). Here the CDR3 DNA reads TGTGCCAGTAGTATGGGGCAGCTCAATCAGCCCCAGCATTTT. Residues: CASSMGQLNQPQHF.

This clonotype was seen ten or more times. This rearrangement joins TRBV2 to TRBJ2-1, with D uncertain. The germline gives CDR1 SNHLY, CDR2 FYNNEI. The CDR3 loop spans 11 amino acids. V was clipped by 8 bases and J by 7 bases, with 9 bases between them. Here the CDR3 reads CASSYANEQFF. The CDR3 nucleotides read TGTGCCAGCTCATACGCGAATGAGCAGTTCTTC.

This clonotype was recorded at least ten times. The V and J genes are TRBV9 and TRBJ2-7, with 10 nucleotides matching TRBD1. After removal of 3 bases from V and 3 bases from J, the junction contained 6 bases not matched to a gene. CDR1 is SGDLS, CDR2 YYNGEE, per germline. The CDR3 extends over 15 amino acids. This CDR3 is CASSATGGTFYEQYF. CDR3 sequence (DNA): TGTGCCAGCAGCGCGACAGGGGGCACCTTCTACGAGCAGTACTTC. The full variable domain, with the rest looked up from reference TRBV9 and TRBJ2-7, is DSGVTQTPKHLITATGQRVTLRCSPRSGDLSVYWYQQSLDQGLQFLIQYYNGEERAKGNILERFSAQQFPDLHSELNLSSLELGDSALYFCASSATGGTFYEQYFGPGTRLTVT.

This clonotype was counted between two and nine times. The chain carries TRBV5-1 and TRBJ2-5; D unresolved. Germline V CDR1 and CDR2: SGHRS, YFSETQ. This CDR3 is 15 amino acids long. The germline V and J ends were trimmed by 0 bases and 3 bases, with 12 bases remaining between them. CDR3 loop: CASSLERAEKETQYF. The CDR3 region has the DNA TGCGCCAGCAGCTTGGAAAGGGCGGAGAAAGAGACCCAGTACTTC.

This clonotype was detected a few times. This rearrangement joins TRBV24-1 to TRBJ1-1; unclear D gene. This CDR3 region has 15 residues. Germline CDR1 KGHDR, CDR2 SFDVKD. V lost 6 bases to trimming and J lost 1 base, with 14 bases between them. The CDR3 sequence is CATSPRTGKNTEAFF. CDR3 in DNA: TGTGCCACCAGTCCCAGGACGGGTAAGAACACTGAAGCTTTCTTT.

V is TRBV6-5 and J is TRBJ1-5; possibly TRBD1 for D (5 bases). The V gene's germline CDR1 is MNHEY and CDR2 SVGAGI. This CDR3 contains 15 residues. V lost 0 bases, J lost 6 bases, and 12 bases lay in between. DNA of the CDR3: TGTGCCAGCAGTTACTCGGTCTGGGGCGGTCAGCCCCAGCATTTT. Its protein product is CASSYSVWGGQPQHF.

This clonotype came up many times. This rearrangement joins TRBV20-1 to TRBJ2-7; D remains unclear. Germline V gives CDR1 DFQATT, CDR2 SNEGSKA (reference sequence). The CDR3 loop spans 12 amino acids. Deletions cut 3 bases from V and 2 bases from J, with 8 bases between. The CDR3 spells CSASPLTYEQYF. CDR3 DNA: TGCAGTGCTAGTCCTCTAACCTACGAGCAGTACTTC.

As DNA, the CDR3 is TGTGCCAGCAGTCGATCTCTGCCCACCTACAATGAGCAGTTCTTC. Translated: CASSRSLPTYNEQFF. The rearrangement joins TRBV12-3 or TRBV12-4 to TRBJ2-1, with no clear D. The CDR3 loop spans 15 amino acids. With 5 bases removed from V and 2 bases from J, the gap between germline ends came to 13 bases.